The clone carrying this T cell receptor (beta chain) was seen once. What it binds is not known. Profiled with immunoSEQ multiplex PCR; TCRdb holds only in-frame clones, not every one. Of some 54,000 clones listed, over 70% are singletons. CDR1 SEHNR and CDR2 FQNEAQ come from the germline V gene (reference sequence). V shed 2 bases, J shed 9 bases, and the junction held 7 bases outside the gene matches. The CDR3 covers 15 residues. This entry is derived from a study of PD-L1 blockade in urothelial cancer. Study findings and constraints: By 3 weeks, tumor-associated blood clones had expanded more in durable-benefit patients. Improved survival was predicted by pretreatment blood TCR clonality below the median.

Metastatic or locally advanced urothelial carcinoma was present in the patients. The rearrangement joins TRBV7-9 to TRBJ2-1; 10 bases align to TRBD2. The clonotype was recovered from a man in his forties with urothelial cancer. The sample here was PBMCs, taken around atezolizumab (anti-PD-L1) treatment. CDR3 sequence (DNA): TGTGCCAGCAGCTTACTAGCGGGAGCTATGGGTGAGCAGTTCTTC. Translation: CASSLLAGAMGEQFF.